This TCR beta chain was found in a study of T cell repertoires in cytomegalovirus infection (dated by TCRdb to the late 2010s). About the investigation overall: Donor HLA type was relevant to the analysis, because carriage of CMV infection together with the matching HLA type was indicated by public TCR beta signatures. Points the paper makes about the study in general: Cumulative frequency of public TCR beta family members discriminated carriers of CMV infection plus the relevant HLA type in this cohort and an independent 352-donor cohort. The ex vivo response was dominated by HLA-C-restricted CMV-specific TCR beta clonotypes, which also provided the single most frequent clonotype in two of eight donors.

Trimming takes 6 bases off V and 15 bases off J; junction bases not matched to a gene: 18. Taken from cysteine to phenylalanine, the CDR3 has 14 residues. Kept here is only the CDR3 DNA, which spans 42 bases and is read in frame from base 1. According to the germline V gene, CDR1 reads SQVTM and CDR2 reads ANQGSEA. The run used an Illumina HiSeq 1500. TCRdb passed the public sequencing reads through fastp at Q25 and MiXCR, retaining productive beta sequences. Rows matching on CDR3 protein sequence are summarized as one entry with the most common DNA and genes. The sample table holds about 400,000 distinct CDR3 sequences, of which less than 20% were seen once. Together, the top ten hold approximately 10% of the sample. About this clonotype: The antigen this receptor binds is unknown. Base qualities are not at hand, and no much larger clone is one base apart.

The sequence derives from a human donor in good health (CMV status not recorded). Some clones in this sample may be carry-over from other donors' samples. Recombination joined TRBV29-1 with TRBJ2-1; 9 central bases correspond to TRBD2. The material sequenced was PBMCs. The CDR3 reads CSVQQQPSGAPRFF. The DNA reads TGCAGCGTCCAACAACAACCTAGCGGGGCACCGCGGTTCTTC.